This TCR beta chain stems from a study of cytomegalovirus exposure and HLA in healthy donors (dated by TCRdb to the late 2010s). Some background on the complete study: The roughly 670 repertoires of the first cohort and the 95 to 150 validation repertoires were produced on the same platform, according to a later analysis. Along with the approximately 700-subject first cohort, a separate validation cohort of approximately 110 different subjects was used. The study was designed to test whether signatures of past pathogen exposure could be identified by cataloging public T cell receptors. To predict cytomegalovirus infection status, the study brought together high-throughput TCR immunosequencing, statistical association of individual TCRs with disease status, and machine learning. Study-wide findings and limitations: The authors suggested that the approach could potentially be extended to other disease states and immunological phenotypes. Of the cluster scores, approximately 95% were above 0 in a later analysis, which found that TCRs clustered in the first cohort also tended to co-occur in the roughly 130 validation repertoires. The validation cohort had no HLA typing available for a later analysis, so co-occurrence within that cohort was assessed over all 120 or so repertoires. While some public TCRs were present in many individuals, most TCR sequences turned up only very rarely across donors. In vitro tests confirmed that a few of the cytomegalovirus-associated TCR beta chains recognize cytomegalovirus antigens. The study listed 150 to 200 TCR beta chains as associated with cytomegalovirus. The classifier was reported to diagnose cytomegalovirus status with high specificity and sensitivity in both the original and validation cohorts.

Receptor amplification or capture employed the immunoSEQ multiplex PCR assay. In the authors' own workflow: A statistical classification framework was built for diagnosing cytomegalovirus status from the catalog of TCR beta chain sequences. Sourced from immuneACCESS, this table was stored by TCRdb with only in-frame sequences that have V and J called. A share of the clones is absent; for the studies checked, an unresolved V gene accounts for under half, and the remainder has no known explanation. V, J and clone size are taken as reported in that table, and D and trimming were inferred from the DNA itself. Across this sample there are about 110,000 clones, with 90% to 96% seen only once. 0.67% of the sample is taken by the ten largest. The V end gives up 2 bases and the J end 10 bases, leaving 12 bases in the junction not matched to a gene. Measured from the cysteine to the phenylalanine, the CDR3 is 17 residues long. Here the CDR3 DNA is all that survives: 51 bases in frame from base 1. Reading the germline V gene gives CDR1 SGHTA and CDR2 FQGTGA.

The donors belonged to the validation cohort of around 110 subjects, which was separate from the roughly 670-subject first cohort. This clone showed up just once. Its binding antigen is unknown. There are no base qualities to consult, and no much larger clone falls within one base. The rearrangement combines TRBV7-3 with TRBJ2-3; 13 central bases correspond to TRBD2. Specimen: PBMCs. The receptor's source is a young woman in good health and CMV-seronegative. The CDR3 sequence is CASSLFTSGGASSPQYF. The nucleotide sequence is TGTGCCAGCAGCTTATTCACTAGCGGGGGGGCCTCGTCGCCGCAGTATTTT.